This T cell receptor (beta chain) was found in a study of blood T cell repertoires in COVID-19. Study-level information: Acute-phase and convalescent COVID-19 samples originated in the United States, Italy and Spain.

This clone was recorded once. This CDR3 has 14 amino acids. Germline V gives CDR1 GTSNPN, CDR2 SVGIG (reference sequence). The V and J ends lost 2 bases and 6 bases respectively, with 13 bases between them. Produced via immunoSEQ multiplex PCR; TCRdb's table is partial and in-frame only. This sample has around 450,000 clones, with around nine tenths found just once. Sequencing was performed on peripheral blood. The sequence came from a young woman with acute or convalescent COVID-19. This chain connects TRBV30 to TRBJ2-2, with no clear D. CDR3 protein: CAWSLYTNPGELFF. The CDR3 bases are TGTGCCTGGAGTCTGTACACCAACCCCGGGGAGCTGTTTTTT.